One sample yielded the 22 T cell receptor beta chains listed below, sequenced in a study of T-cell memory formation after mild COVID-19. TCRdb processed the 5' RACE reads anew with MiXCR; each CDR3 protein has one entry. The table lists around 340,000 distinct CDR3 sequences, around a fifth of them singletons. The source material was PBMCs or a T cell subset sorted from them (not recorded which). These receptors all stem from an adult woman who had mild COVID-19 (a few samples of this study predate the infection). Cell type and time point are not known.

CDR3 DNA: TGTGCCAGCAGTAAACTAGCGGGGGGCCTCGCGACGACGCAGTATTTT. It yields the protein CASSKLAGGLATTQYF. The chain recombines TRBV6-2 or TRBV6-3 with TRBJ2-3, with 12 nucleotides matching TRBD2. Germline CDR1 MNHEY, CDR2 SVGEGT. The CDR3 covers 16 residues. V gave up 5 bases and J gave up 9 bases; unmatched junction bases: 12.

V usage is TRBV9 and J usage is TRBJ2-3; 7 bases fit TRBD1. After removal of 3 bases from V and 4 bases from J, the junction contained 11 bases not matched to a gene. From germline, CDR1 is SGDLS and CDR2 YYNGEE. The CDR3 has 16 residues. This CDR3 is CASSAYRGVDADTQYF. The CDR3 DNA reads TGTGCCAGCAGCGCCTACAGGGGAGTGGACGCAGATACGCAGTATTTT.

The chain employs TRBV27 and TRBJ2-7; 7 bases match TRBD2. V shed 10 bases, J shed 3 bases, and the junction held 9 bases outside the gene matches. There are 13 residues in the CDR3. CDR1 is MNHEY and CDR2 is SMNVEV in the germline V gene (reference sequence). The CDR3 sequence: CATRLGGDYEQYF. The DNA of the CDR3 is TGTGCCACCCGTCTGGGAGGGGACTACGAGCAGTACTTC.

The genes are TRBV28 and TRBJ2-4; TRBD2 is a possible D gene (6 bases). Trimming stripped 5 bases from V and 7 bases from J, with 15 bases between. The CDR3 is 14 residues long. Germline loops: CDR1 MDHEN, CDR2 SYDVKM. For the CDR3, the DNA is TGTGCCAGCAGTCCGGGTCTTGGGGGGAACATTCAGTACTTC. Amino acid sequence: CASSPGLGGNIQYF.

V gene TRBV5-1 combines with J gene TRBJ2-5; D may correspond to TRBD1 or TRBD2 (5 bases each). The germline V gene encodes CDR1 SGHRS and CDR2 YFSETQ. CDR3 size: 14 residues. Trimming shortened V by 4 bases and J by 5 bases, and 15 bases separated the two germline ends. Written as DNA, the CDR3 is TGCGCCAGCAGCCCCCGGGACCCCGATGAGACCCAGTACTTC. Amino acids: CASSPRDPDETQYF. The full variable domain, with the rest looked up from reference TRBV5-1 and TRBJ2-5, is KAGVTQTPRYLIKTRGQQVTLSCSPISGHRSVSWYQQTPGQGLQFLFEYFSETQRNKGNFPGRFSGRQFSNSRSEMNVSTLELGDSALYLCASSPRDPDETQYFGPGTRLLVL.

V gene TRBV7-9 combines with J gene TRBJ1-2; D perhaps matches TRBD1 (5 bases). CDR3 length: 14 residues. V lost 3 bases to trimming and J lost 6 bases, with 14 bases between them. CDR1 is SEHNR and CDR2 is FQNEAQ in the germline V gene (reference sequence). CDR3 sequence: CASSLDTTSHGYTF. In DNA form, the CDR3 reads TGTGCCAGCAGCTTGGACACAACTTCCCATGGCTACACCTTC. Combining the CDR3 with reference TRBV7-9 and TRBJ1-2 gives the whole variable domain DTGVSQNPRHKITKRGQNVTFRCDPISEHNRLYWYRQTLGQGPEFLTYFQNEAQLEKSRLLSDRFSAERPKGSFSTLEIQRTEQGDSAMYLCASSLDTTSHGYTFGSGTRLTVV.

The chain links TRBV6-4 to TRBJ2-6, with D uncertain. From germline, CDR1 is MRHNA and CDR2 SNTAGT. This CDR3 comprises 14 residues. Trimming cost V 4 bases and J 2 bases, with 6 bases left between them. The CDR3 DNA is TGTGCCAGCAGTGCTGGGGCTGGGGCCAACGTCCTGACTTTC. Amino acids: CASSAGAGANVLTF.

The chain has TRBV12-3 or TRBV12-4 and TRBJ2-7; TRBD2 is a possible D gene (5 bases). The CDR3 has 13 amino acids. V dropped 1 base and J dropped 3 bases, with 7 bases sitting between them. Written as DNA, the CDR3 is TGTGCCAGCAGTTTAGAAACTAGCTACGAGCAGTACTTC. Protein sequence: CASSLETSYEQYF.

V gene TRBV5-1 combines with J gene TRBJ2-7, with 9 nucleotides matching TRBD2. This CDR3 spans 16 amino acids. With 7 bases clipped from V and 0 bases from J, the junction kept 11 bases outside the gene matches. CDR1 and CDR2 (germline): SGHRS, YFSETQ. For the CDR3, the DNA is TGCGCCAGCGGCAGAAATCTAGCGGGGCCCTCCTACGAGCAGTACTTC. Its protein is CASGRNLAGPSYEQYF.

This clonotype was detected only a few times. The J gene is TRBJ2-6, the V gene TRBV4-3, with 12 bases identical to TRBD2. The CDR3 has 22 amino acids. The V segment lost 0 bases and the J segment 0 bases; nucleotides outside the gene matches: 12. In germline, CDR1 is LGHNA, CDR2 YSLEER. DNA of the CDR3: TGCGCCAGCAGCCAAGAACCGCGGCTAGGGACTAGCGGGTTCTCTGGGGCCAACGTCCTGACTTTC. It specifies CASSQEPRLGTSGFSGANVLTF.

This sequence joins TRBV15 and TRBJ1-1, with D maybe TRBD1 (5 bases). CDR3 size: 16 residues. Trimming took off 1 base at V and 1 base at J, with 13 bases between the two ends. Germline-derived CDR1 and CDR2 are LNHNV and YYDKDF (reference sequence). The DNA of the CDR3 is TGTGCCACCAGCAGAGTTAGGTCAGGGACGAACACTGAAGCTTTCTTT. Translated, it gives CATSRVRSGTNTEAFF.

As DNA, the CDR3 is TGTGCCACCAGTGACCGTTCTAGCGGGAGGGGGAATGAGCAGTTCTTC. Residues: CATSDRSSGRGNEQFF. The chain combines TRBV24-1 with TRBJ2-1; the match to TRBD2 covers 12 bases. The V segment lost 4 bases and the J segment 7 bases; nucleotides outside the gene matches: 7. The CDR3 contains 16 residues. The germline CDR1 and CDR2 sequences are KGHDR and SFDVKD.

The J gene is TRBJ2-1, the V gene TRBV29-1; TRBD2 matches at 7 bases. V lost 8 bases, J lost 12 bases, and 16 bases stayed unmatched. Germline CDR1 reads SQVTM; CDR2 reads ANQGSEA. There are 13 residues in the CDR3. The CDR3 bases are TGCAGCCCCACTAGCGTTCCTAGCCAGGGGCAGTTCTTC. Translated: CSPTSVPSQGQFF.

This chain links TRBV5-1 with TRBJ2-7; D is uncertain. CDR3 length: 19 amino acids. Germline assignment: CDR1 SGHRS and CDR2 YFSETQ. Trimming stripped 0 bases from V and 1 base from J, with 23 bases between. The CDR3 bases are TGCGCCAGCAGCTTGGCCAGGTCACTTGAGCATGTTAATTCCTACGAGCAGTACTTC. It is translated as CASSLARSLEHVNSYEQYF.

The table lists this clonotype with a few counts. The chain is built from TRBV6-5 and TRBJ1-1; 8 nucleotides align to TRBD1. V lost 4 bases, J lost 11 bases, and 9 bases stayed unmatched. CDR3 size: 13 residues. Germline assignment: CDR1 MNHEY and CDR2 SVGAGI. The CDR3 spells CASSSDRGGGAFF. The CDR3, as DNA: TGTGCCAGCAGTTCCGACAGGGGTGGGGGCGCTTTCTTT.

This clonotype was observed many times. The chain employs TRBV7-2 and TRBJ1-2; 8 nucleotides agree with TRBD1. Germline V gene sequence: CDR1 SGHTA, CDR2 FQGNSA. The CDR3 is 13 amino acids. With 5 bases clipped from V and 7 bases from J, the junction kept 6 bases outside the gene matches. The CDR3 spells CASSPGQGGGYTF. The CDR3 region has the DNA TGTGCCAGCAGCCCTGGACAGGGAGGTGGCTACACCTTC.

V gene TRBV6-1 combines with J gene TRBJ1-2; 7 bases map to TRBD1. Germline CDR1 is MNHNS and CDR2 is SASEGT. There are 15 residues in the CDR3. The junction had 8 bases not matched to a gene; V was cut back by 6 bases and J by 1 base. The CDR3 nucleotides read TGTGCCAGCAGGATCGACAGGGAGCTTAACTATGGCTACACCTTC. Protein sequence: CASRIDRELNYGYTF.

The chain recombines TRBV5-6 with TRBJ2-7; a possible D gene is TRBD2 (6 bases). Germline CDR1 and CDR2: SGHDT and YYEEEE. The CDR3 length is 17 residues. V was trimmed by 1 base and J by 5 bases, leaving 22 bases between them. The chain's CDR3 is CASSLLVSGRDPDEQYF. For the CDR3, the DNA is TGTGCCAGCAGCTTGTTGGTTTCCGGGAGAGACCCCGACGAGCAGTACTTC.

The sample holds a few counts of this clonotype. CDR3 residues: CASSFTGTEETQYF. The CDR3, as DNA: TGCGCCAGCAGCTTTACCGGGACCGAAGAGACCCAGTACTTC. The chain employs TRBV5-1 and TRBJ2-5, with D perhaps given as TRBD1 or TRBD2 (5 bases each). Germline CDR1 and CDR2: SGHRS and YFSETQ. V was trimmed by 2 bases and J by 3 bases, leaving 11 bases between them. The CDR3 covers 14 residues.

This clonotype turned up a few times. The chain links TRBV6-1 to TRBJ2-7, with a possible D match to TRBD2 (6 bases). Per the germline V gene, CDR1 is MNHNS and CDR2 is SASEGT. CDR3 length: 15 amino acids. V lost 2 bases to trimming and J lost 2 bases, with 13 bases between them. This chain's CDR3 is CASSERTAGTYEQYF. For the CDR3, the DNA is TGTGCCAGCAGTGAACGGACGGCGGGAACCTACGAGCAGTACTTC.

The chain has TRBV6-5 and TRBJ2-1, with TRBD2 as a possible D gene (5 bases). CDR3 size: 16 residues. CDR1 is MNHEY and CDR2 is SVGAGI in the germline V gene. Trimming stripped 0 bases from V and 4 bases from J, with 13 bases between. The CDR3: CASSYSVSGGYNEQFF. CDR3 sequence (DNA): TGTGCCAGCAGTTACTCGGTATCGGGCGGGTACAATGAGCAGTTCTTC.

This clonotype was picked up a small number of times. V and J are TRBV15 and TRBJ2-7; the D is unclear. CDR3 size: 15 residues. Trimming cost V 0 bases and J 2 bases, with 11 bases left between them. Germline CDR1 and CDR2: LNHNV and YYDKDF (reference sequence). The CDR3 DNA reads as TGTGCCACCAGCAGAGATCCTGATAGTCCCTACGAGCAGTACTTC. Its translation: CATSRDPDSPYEQYF.